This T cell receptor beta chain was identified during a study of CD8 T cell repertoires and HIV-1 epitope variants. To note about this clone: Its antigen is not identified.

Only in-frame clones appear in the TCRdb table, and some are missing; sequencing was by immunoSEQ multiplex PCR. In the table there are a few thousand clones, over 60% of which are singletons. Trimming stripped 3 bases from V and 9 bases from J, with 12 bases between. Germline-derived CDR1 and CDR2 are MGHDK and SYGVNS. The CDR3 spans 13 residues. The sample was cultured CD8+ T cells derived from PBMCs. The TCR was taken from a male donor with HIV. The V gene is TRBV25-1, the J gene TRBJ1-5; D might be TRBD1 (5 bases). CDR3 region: CASSDGGGMPQHF. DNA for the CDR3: TGTGCCAGCAGTGACGGGGGGGGAATGCCCCAGCATTTT.